This TCR beta chain was observed in a study of low-dose radiotherapy and immunotherapy resistance in tumors. Overall study context: Treatment included intravenous cyclophosphamide dosed at 200 mg/m2 every two weeks, one day before radiation and immunotherapy.

In germline, CDR1 is SQVTM, CDR2 ANQGSEA. This CDR3 region has 15 residues. V was clipped by 6 bases and J by 2 bases, with 16 bases between them. This clonotype was observed at least ten times. Priming of first-strand cDNA relied on TRAV- and TRBV-specific primers (covering alpha and beta chains). The PCR that amplified TCRs ran for about 20 cycles, relying on a constant-region primer and a V-primer adapter. TCRdb passed the reads through MiXCR, listing each CDR3 protein once. The table records 80,000 to 95,000 distinct CDR3 sequences, 9.4% of them present only once. Noted time point: before trial treatment. The donors' treatment consisted of nivolumab, ipilimumab, aspirin, low-dose cyclophosphamide and low-dose radiotherapy. Each patient who was eligible had an advanced solid tumor with no tumor-infiltrating lymphocytes.

Sample: PBMCs, taken before treatment. The chain carries TRBV29-1 and TRBJ2-2; D tentatively reads TRBD1 or TRBD2 (5 bases each). This receptor was identified in a male donor with prostate cancer. Written as DNA, the CDR3 is TGCAGCGTAGTACCGGGACCGTCAAACACCGGGGAGCTGTTTTTT. Protein: CSVVPGPSNTGELFF.